The clone carrying this T cell receptor beta chain was seen at least ten times. What it binds is unknown. V dropped 2 bases and J dropped 4 bases, with 14 bases sitting between them. This CDR3 has 16 residues. Germline V gene sequence: CDR1 MNHEY, CDR2 SVGAGI. MiXCR, applied by TCRdb to the 5' RACE reads, yields one record per CDR3 protein. The table has a few hundred thousand distinct CDR3 sequences, 3.5% to 4.5% seen once. This record belongs to a study of T cells after yellow fever vaccination. Points from the study as a whole: Booster samples showed a return of most primary-vaccination clones (almost 97% CD4, 85% to 90% CD8).

The rearrangement uses TRBV6-5 and TRBJ1-4; no definite D call. Specimen: PBMCs, collected 15 days after the yellow fever booster vaccination. This TCR was recovered from a man aged 18-30 years who received the YFV17D yellow fever vaccine. CDR3 in amino acids: CASSYGRGQFNEKLFF. The CDR3 DNA follows: TGTGCCAGCAGTTACGGGCGTGGGCAGTTTAATGAAAAACTGTTTTTT.